This T cell receptor (beta chain) emerged from a study of cytomegalovirus exposure and HLA in healthy donors. Study findings and constraints: In an earlier analysis, productive rearrangement rates for most beta V segments clustered near 87% or 30%. A later analysis linked a missense variant in DCLRE1C to the trimming of TCR beta V and J genes. There was a cluster of highly shared sequence variants that was likely a sequencing artifact.

On this clone itself: What it recognizes is unknown.

13 Jbeta primers and 60 Vbeta primers were used for the PCR. Sequencing used immunoSEQ multiplex PCR; TCRdb keeps in-frame clones, though not all of them. Among under 150,000 clones listed, around 76% were seen once. The CDR3 extends over 13 amino acids. Trimming cost V 3 bases and J 4 bases, with 9 bases left between them. Germline V CDR1 and CDR2: MNHEY, SMNVEV (reference sequence). The rearrangement joins TRBV27 to TRBJ2-5; no definite D call. This TCR derives from a man aged 18 to 29 in good health and CMV-seronegative. The sample comprised PBMCs. DNA for the CDR3: TGTGCCAGCAGTTTTCAGGCCCCAGAGACCCAGTACTTC. It is translated as CASSFQAPETQYF.